A selection of T cell receptor beta chains follows, all from one sample in a study of beta chain features in type 1 diabetes. Method: immunoSEQ multiplex PCR; TCRdb's copy keeps in-frame clones and lacks some. This table has about 250,000 clones, roughly an eighth appearing once. Sequencing was performed on naive CD4+ T cells from blood. These receptors were taken from a woman between 40 and 50 years old in good health. Each CDR3 is given with its conserved first and last residue. The D gene is left open where the match is weak. The size field is filled for only some rows; it gives once, few, many or a size class.

TRBV19,TRBD1,few,TRBJ1-5,CASSIGTRGAWIKVIWPQPQHF,TGTGCCAGTAGTATTGGTACCAGGGGGGCTTGGATAAAGGTTATCTGGCCTCAGCCCCAGCATTTT
TRBV19,TRBD1,.,TRBJ1-4,CASSYQGAFEKLFF,TGTGCCAGTAGTTACCAGGGGGCGTTTGAAAAACTGTTTTTT
TRBV25-1,TRBD2,few,TRBJ2-5,CASRGAGVNFAQYF,TGTGCCAGCAGGGGAGCGGGGGTGAATTTCGCCCAGTACTTC
TRBV11-2,TRBD1,few,TRBJ2-7,CASSLGQGPYEQYF,TGTGCCAGCAGCCTGGGACAGGGTCCCTACGAGCAGTACTTC
TRBV4-2,TRBD1,.,TRBJ1-2,CASSHLYPGTGGFGYGYTF,TGTGCCAGCAGCCACCTTTATCCCGGGACAGGGGGCTTCGGTTATGGCTACACCTTC
TRBV7-9,TRBD1,few,TRBJ2-5,CASSSGTGLKETQYF,TGTGCCAGCAGCTCTGGGACAGGGCTTAAAGAGACCCAGTACTTC
TRBV13,TRBD1,few,TRBJ1-6,CASRRTGGGSPLHF,TGTGCCAGCAGGCGGACAGGGGGGGGATCACCCCTCCACTTT
TRBV5-1,.,.,TRBJ2-3,CASSLGTEGDTQYF,TGCGCCAGCAGCTTGGGGACAGAAGGAGATACGCAGTATTTT
TRBV18,TRBD1,few,TRBJ2-7,CASSRGQPYEQYF,TGTGCCAGCTCACGGGGACAGCCCTACGAGCAGTACTTC
TRBV6-5,.,.,TRBJ2-5,CASSYSLAGETQYF,TGTGCCAGCAGCTACTCACTCGCGGGGGAGACCCAGTACTTC
TRBV19,.,few,TRBJ2-3,CASSSRNGDTQYF,TGTGCCAGTAGTTCGAGGAATGGAGATACGCAGTATTTT
TRBV27,.,.,TRBJ1-6,CASSFVLRANSPLHF,TGTGCCAGCAGTTTCGTACTAAGAGCCAATTCACCCCTCCACTTT
TRBV5-1,.,once,TRBJ2-1,CASSLQGPEYNEQFF,TGCGCCAGCAGCTTGCAGGGGCCGGAATACAATGAGCAGTTCTTC
TRBV29-1,.,many,TRBJ2-2,CSVVRDHTGELFF,TGCAGCGTTGTGAGGGATCACACCGGGGAGCTGTTTTTT
TRBV6-5,TRBD1,.,TRBJ1-3,CASKMGQISGNTIYF,TGTGCCAGCAAAATGGGACAGATCTCTGGAAACACCATATATTTT
TRBV11-2,TRBD1,.,TRBJ2-7,CASSPRRTGQTYEQYF,TGTGCCAGCAGCCCCCGCCGGACAGGGCAAACCTACGAGCAGTACTTC
TRBV10-3,.,.,TRBJ2-1,CAISAPGVSGDEQFF,TGTGCCATCAGTGCTCCGGGGGTTTCGGGCGATGAGCAGTTCTTC
TRBV2,.,.,TRBJ2-1,CASTQRDKGFF,TGTGCCAGCACCCAGAGGGACAAGGGGTTCTTC
TRBV2,.,few,TRBJ2-5,CASRQQGLKETQYF,TGTGCCAGCAGACAACAGGGATTGAAAGAGACCCAGTACTTC
TRBV25-1,TRBD1,few,TRBJ2-3,CASTNVPGQGTDTQYF,TGTGCCAGCACTAACGTTCCGGGACAGGGTACAGATACGCAGTATTTT
TRBV4-3,TRBD2,.,TRBJ2-1,CASSRGGLAGDNEQFF,TGCGCCAGCAGCCGCGGGGGACTAGCGGGGGACAATGAGCAGTTCTTC
TRBV5-1,.,.,TRBJ1-1,CASSYQVTTEAFF,TGCGCCAGCAGCTACCAGGTTACGACTGAAGCTTTCTTT
TRBV7-8,.,few,TRBJ2-5,CASSPLGKPQETQYF,TGTGCCAGCAGCCCGCTCGGGAAGCCCCAAGAGACCCAGTACTTC
TRBV11-3,TRBD2,.,TRBJ2-1,CASSPSVSSGGYNEQFF,TGTGCCAGCAGCCCGTCGGTGTCTAGCGGGGGCTACAATGAGCAGTTCTTC
TRBV2,TRBD1,.,TRBJ1-6,CASRGQGKTYNSPLHF,TGTGCCAGCAGAGGACAGGGAAAGACCTATAATTCACCCCTCCACTTT
TRBV25-1,TRBD1,.,TRBJ1-2,CASSVPGQGFAGYTF,TGTGCCAGCAGTGTACCGGGACAGGGATTCGCTGGCTACACCTTC
TRBV2,.,few,TRBJ2-7,CASSPLGVELGEQYF,TGTGCCAGCAGTCCACTAGGAGTGGAGCTGGGCGAGCAGTACTTC